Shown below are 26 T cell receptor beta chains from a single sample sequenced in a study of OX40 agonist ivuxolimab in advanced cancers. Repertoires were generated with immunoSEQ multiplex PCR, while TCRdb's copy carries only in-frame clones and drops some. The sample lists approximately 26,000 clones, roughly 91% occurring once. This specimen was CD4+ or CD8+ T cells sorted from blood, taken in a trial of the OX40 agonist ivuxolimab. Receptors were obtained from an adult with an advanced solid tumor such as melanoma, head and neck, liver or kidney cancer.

The CDR3 protein is CASTNRPGGISYEQYF. In DNA, the CDR3 is TGTGCCAGCACTAATCGCCCGGGGGGGATCTCCTACGAGCAGTACTTC. The chain couples TRBV7-9 to TRBJ2-7; 8 bases match TRBD2. Per the germline V gene, CDR1 is SEHNR and CDR2 is FQNEAQ (reference sequence). The CDR3 covers 16 residues. Trimming took 7 bases from V and 0 from J; bases not matched to a gene: 11.

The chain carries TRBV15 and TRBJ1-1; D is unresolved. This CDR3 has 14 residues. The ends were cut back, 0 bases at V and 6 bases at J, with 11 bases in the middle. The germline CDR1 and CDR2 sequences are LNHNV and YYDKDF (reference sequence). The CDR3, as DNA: TGTGCCACCAGCAGAGATCGCGCAGCACCTGAAGCTTTCTTT. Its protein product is CATSRDRAAPEAFF.

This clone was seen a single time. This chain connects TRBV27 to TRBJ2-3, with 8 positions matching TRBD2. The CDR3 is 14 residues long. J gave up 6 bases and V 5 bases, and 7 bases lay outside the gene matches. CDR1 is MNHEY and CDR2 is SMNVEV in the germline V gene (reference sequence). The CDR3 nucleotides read TGTGCCAGCAGTCCAGGACTAGCAGCGGATACGCAGTATTTT. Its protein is CASSPGLAADTQYF.

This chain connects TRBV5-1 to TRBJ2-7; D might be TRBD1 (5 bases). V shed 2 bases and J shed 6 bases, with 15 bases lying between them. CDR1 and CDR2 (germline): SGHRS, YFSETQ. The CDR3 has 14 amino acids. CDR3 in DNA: TGCGCCAGCAGCTTAAACAGGCAATCGGCCGAGCAGTACTTC. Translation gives CASSLNRQSAEQYF.

CDR3 DNA: TGTGCCAGCAGGCCCCGGACAATAAACTACGAGCAGTACTTC. Translating gives CASRPRTINYEQYF. V is TRBV7-8 and J is TRBJ2-7, with TRBD1 as a possible D gene (5 bases). The V gene lost 6 bases and the J gene lost 3 bases, with 15 bases spanning the gap. Germline loops: CDR1 SGHVS, CDR2 FQNEAQ. The CDR3 is 14 residues long. Full variable domain (rest looked up from reference TRBV7-8 and TRBJ2-7): GAGVSQSPRYKVAKRGQDVALRCDPISGHVSLFWYQQALGQGPEFLTYFQNEAQLDKSGLPSDRFFAERPEGSVSTLKIQRTQQEDSAVYLCASRPRTINYEQYFGPGTRLTVT.

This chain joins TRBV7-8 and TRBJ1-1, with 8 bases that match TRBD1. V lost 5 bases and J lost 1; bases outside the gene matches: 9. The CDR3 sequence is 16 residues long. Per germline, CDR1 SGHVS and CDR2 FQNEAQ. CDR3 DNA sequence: TGTGCCAGCAGCATCGGACAGGGACTACCGAACACTGAAGCTTTCTTT. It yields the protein CASSIGQGLPNTEAFF.

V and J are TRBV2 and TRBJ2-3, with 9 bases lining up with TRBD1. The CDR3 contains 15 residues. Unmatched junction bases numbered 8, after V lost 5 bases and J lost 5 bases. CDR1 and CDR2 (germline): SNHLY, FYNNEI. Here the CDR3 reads CASSYRGRFQDTQYF. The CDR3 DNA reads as TGTGCCAGCAGTTACAGGGGGCGGTTTCAAGATACGCAGTATTTT. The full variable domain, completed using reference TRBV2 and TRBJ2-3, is EPEVTQTPSHQVTQMGQEVILRCVPISNHLYFYWYRQILGQKVEFLVSFYNNEISEKSEIFDDQFSVERPDGSNFTLKIRSTKLEDSAMYFCASSYRGRFQDTQYFGPGTRLTVL.

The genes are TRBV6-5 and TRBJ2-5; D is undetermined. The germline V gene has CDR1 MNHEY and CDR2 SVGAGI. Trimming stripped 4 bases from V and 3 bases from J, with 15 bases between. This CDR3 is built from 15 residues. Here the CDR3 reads CASSSPRLGKETQYF. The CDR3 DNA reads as TGTGCCAGCAGTTCTCCCAGGTTGGGAAAAGAGACCCAGTACTTC.

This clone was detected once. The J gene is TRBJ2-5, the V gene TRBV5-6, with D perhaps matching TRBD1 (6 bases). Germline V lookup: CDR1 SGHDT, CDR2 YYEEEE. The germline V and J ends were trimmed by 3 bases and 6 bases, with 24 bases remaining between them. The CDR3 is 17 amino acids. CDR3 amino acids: CASSWTTQDLQGKTQYF. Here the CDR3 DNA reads TGTGCCAGCAGCTGGACGACCCAAGACCTCCAGGGGAAGACCCAGTACTTC.

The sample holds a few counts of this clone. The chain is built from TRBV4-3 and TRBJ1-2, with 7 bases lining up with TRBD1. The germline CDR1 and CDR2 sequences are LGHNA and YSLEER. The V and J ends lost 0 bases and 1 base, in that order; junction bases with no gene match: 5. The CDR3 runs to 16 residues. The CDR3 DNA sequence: TGCGCCAGCAGCCAAGATAGGTACAGGGGTAACTATGGCTACACCTTC. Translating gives CASSQDRYRGNYGYTF.

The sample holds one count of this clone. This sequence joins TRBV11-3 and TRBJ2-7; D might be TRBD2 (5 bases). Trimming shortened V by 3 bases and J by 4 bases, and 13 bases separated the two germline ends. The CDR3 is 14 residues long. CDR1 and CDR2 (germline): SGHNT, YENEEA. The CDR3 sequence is CASSFSGSQYEQYF. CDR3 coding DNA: TGTGCCAGCAGCTTCTCGGGGAGTCAATACGAGCAGTACTTC. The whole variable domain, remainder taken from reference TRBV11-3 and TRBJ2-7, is EAGVVQSPRYKIIEKKQPVAFWCNPISGHNTLYWYLQNLGQGPELLIRYENEEAVDDSQLPKDRFSAERLKGVDSTLKIQPAELGDSAVYLCASSFSGSQYEQYFGPGTRLTVT.

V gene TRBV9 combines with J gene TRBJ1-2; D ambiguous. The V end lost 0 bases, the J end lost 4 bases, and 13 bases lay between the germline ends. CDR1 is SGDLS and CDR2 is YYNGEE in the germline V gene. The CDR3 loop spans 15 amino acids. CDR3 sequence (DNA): TGTGCCAGCAGCGTAGGAGGAGGGATCGGCTATGGCTACACCTTC. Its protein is CASSVGGGIGYGYTF.

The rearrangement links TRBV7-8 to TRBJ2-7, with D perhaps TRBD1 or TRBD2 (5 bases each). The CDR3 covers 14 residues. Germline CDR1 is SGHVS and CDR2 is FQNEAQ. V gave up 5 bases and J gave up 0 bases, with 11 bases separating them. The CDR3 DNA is TGTGCCAGCAGCGTGGGGACCACCTCCTACGAGCAGTACTTC. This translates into CASSVGTTSYEQYF.

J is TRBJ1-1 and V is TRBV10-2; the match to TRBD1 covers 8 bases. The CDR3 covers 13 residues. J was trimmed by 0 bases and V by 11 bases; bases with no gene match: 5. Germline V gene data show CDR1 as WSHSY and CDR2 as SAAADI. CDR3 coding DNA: TGCGCCGGAAGACAGGGGATGAACACTGAAGCTTTCTTT. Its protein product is CAGRQGMNTEAFF.

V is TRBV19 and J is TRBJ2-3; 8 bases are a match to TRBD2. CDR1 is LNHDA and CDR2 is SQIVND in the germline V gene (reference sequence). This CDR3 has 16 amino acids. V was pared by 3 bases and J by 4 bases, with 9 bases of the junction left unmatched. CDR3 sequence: CASSITGLGKSDTQYF. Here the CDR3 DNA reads TGTGCCAGTAGTATTACGGGACTAGGGAAATCAGATACGCAGTATTTT.

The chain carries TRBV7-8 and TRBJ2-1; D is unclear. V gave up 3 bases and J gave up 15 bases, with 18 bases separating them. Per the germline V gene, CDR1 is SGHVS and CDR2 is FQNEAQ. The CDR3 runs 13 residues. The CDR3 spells CASSFDRRDTGFF. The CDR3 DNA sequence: TGTGCCAGCAGCTTTGACCGACGTGACACGGGGTTCTTC. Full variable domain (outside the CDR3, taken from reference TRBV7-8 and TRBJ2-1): GAGVSQSPRYKVAKRGQDVALRCDPISGHVSLFWYQQALGQGPEFLTYFQNEAQLDKSGLPSDRFFAERPEGSVSTLKIQRTQQEDSAVYLCASSFDRRDTGFFGPGTRLTVL.

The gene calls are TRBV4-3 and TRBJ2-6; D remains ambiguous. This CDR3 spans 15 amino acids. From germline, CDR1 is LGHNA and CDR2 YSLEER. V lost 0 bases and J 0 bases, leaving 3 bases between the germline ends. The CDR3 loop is CASSQESSGANVLTF. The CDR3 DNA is TGCGCCAGCAGCCAAGAATCCTCTGGGGCCAACGTCCTGACTTTC.

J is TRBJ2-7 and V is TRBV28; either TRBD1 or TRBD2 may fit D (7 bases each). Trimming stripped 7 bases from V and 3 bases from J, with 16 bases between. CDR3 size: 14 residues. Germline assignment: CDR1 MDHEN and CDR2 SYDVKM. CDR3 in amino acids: CASTSGGVFYEQYF. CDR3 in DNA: TGTGCCAGCACCTCAGGGGGGGTTTTCTACGAGCAGTACTTC.

CDR3 protein: CASTPRTGIYEQYF. DNA for the CDR3: TGTGCCAGCACCCCCAGGACAGGGATCTACGAGCAGTACTTC. The chain is built from TRBV6-5 and TRBJ2-5, with 8 bases identical to TRBD1. The J call is doubtful: the DNA matches TRBJ2-7 better. The CDR3 is 14 amino acids. Germline V gives CDR1 MNHEY, CDR2 SVGAGI.

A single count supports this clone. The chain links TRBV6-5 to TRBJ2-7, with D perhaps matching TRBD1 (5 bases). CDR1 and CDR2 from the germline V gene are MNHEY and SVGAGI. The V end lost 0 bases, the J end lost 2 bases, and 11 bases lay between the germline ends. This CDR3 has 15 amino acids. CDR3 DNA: TGTGCCAGCAGTTACTCGATGGGGCCGACCTACGAGCAGTACTTC. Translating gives CASSYSMGPTYEQYF.

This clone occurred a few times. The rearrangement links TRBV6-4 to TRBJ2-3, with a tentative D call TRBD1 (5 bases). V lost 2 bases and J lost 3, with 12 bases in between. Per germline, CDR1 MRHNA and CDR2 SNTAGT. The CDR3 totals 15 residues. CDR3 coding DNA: TGTGCCAGCAGTGACGGACGCAGGGATACAGATACGCAGTATTTT. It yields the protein CASSDGRRDTDTQYF.

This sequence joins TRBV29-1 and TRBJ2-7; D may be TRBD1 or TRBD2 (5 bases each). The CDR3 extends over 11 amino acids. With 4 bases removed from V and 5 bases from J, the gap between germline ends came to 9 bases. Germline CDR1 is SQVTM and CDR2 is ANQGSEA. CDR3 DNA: TGCAGCGTTGTAGGGACCAACGAGCAGTACTTC. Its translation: CSVVGTNEQYF.

CDR3 nucleotide sequence: TGTGCCAGCAGCTTAGGGGGGGCGTGGTACAATGAGCAGTTCTTC. Encoded protein: CASSLGGAWYNEQFF. The gene calls are TRBV7-8 and TRBJ2-1, with D possibly called TRBD1 or TRBD2 (6 bases each). V was trimmed by 1 base and J by 4 bases, leaving 11 bases between them. In germline, CDR1 is SGHVS, CDR2 FQNEAQ. The CDR3 length is 15 residues.

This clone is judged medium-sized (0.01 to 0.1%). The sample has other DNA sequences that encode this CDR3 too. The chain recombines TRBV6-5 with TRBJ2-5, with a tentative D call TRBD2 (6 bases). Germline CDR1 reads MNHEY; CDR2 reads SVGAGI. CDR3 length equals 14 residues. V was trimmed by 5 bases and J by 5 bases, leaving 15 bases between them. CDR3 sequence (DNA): TGTGCCAGCAGTCCGGGTGTGGGGAGGGAGACCCAGTACTTC. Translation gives CASSPGVGRETQYF.

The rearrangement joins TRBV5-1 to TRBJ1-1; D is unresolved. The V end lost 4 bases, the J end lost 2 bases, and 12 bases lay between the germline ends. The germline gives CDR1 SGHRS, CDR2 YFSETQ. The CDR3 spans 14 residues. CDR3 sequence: CASSLSPGNTEAFF. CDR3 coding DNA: TGCGCCAGCAGCCTCTCCCCGGGTAACACTGAAGCTTTCTTT.

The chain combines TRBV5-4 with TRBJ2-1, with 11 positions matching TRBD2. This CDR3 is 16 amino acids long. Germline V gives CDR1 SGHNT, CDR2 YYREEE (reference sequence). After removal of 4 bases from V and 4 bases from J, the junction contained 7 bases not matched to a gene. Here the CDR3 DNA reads TGTGCCAGCAGCCTTAGCGGGAGGGCGGTATACAATGAGCAGTTCTTC. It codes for CASSLSGRAVYNEQFF.